A single TCR beta chain is shown here with its context. What it binds is not known. Only in-frame clones appear in the TCRdb table, and some are missing; sequencing was by immunoSEQ multiplex PCR. The data hold over 150,000 clones, with just under 90% observed a single time. Trimming left V 3 bases short and J 8 bases short, with 22 bases between. CDR1 MDHEN and CDR2 SYDVKM come from the germline V gene. This CDR3 region has 16 residues. The record originates from a study of cytomegalovirus exposure and HLA in healthy donors. Study-level findings and limits: TCR clusters originating in the first cohort tended to co-occur in the 120 validation repertoires, according to a later analysis. The classifier was said to identify cytomegalovirus status with high specificity and sensitivity.

The sequence derives from a man aged 18 to 29 in good health and CMV-seropositive. Sequencing input: PBMCs. The J gene is TRBJ1-2, the V gene TRBV28, with a possible D match to TRBD1 (6 bases). The CDR3: CASSFLAQGGVEGYTF. The CDR3 DNA follows: TGTGCCAGCAGTTTTCTCGCGCAAGGGGGGGTAGAGGGCTACACCTTC.